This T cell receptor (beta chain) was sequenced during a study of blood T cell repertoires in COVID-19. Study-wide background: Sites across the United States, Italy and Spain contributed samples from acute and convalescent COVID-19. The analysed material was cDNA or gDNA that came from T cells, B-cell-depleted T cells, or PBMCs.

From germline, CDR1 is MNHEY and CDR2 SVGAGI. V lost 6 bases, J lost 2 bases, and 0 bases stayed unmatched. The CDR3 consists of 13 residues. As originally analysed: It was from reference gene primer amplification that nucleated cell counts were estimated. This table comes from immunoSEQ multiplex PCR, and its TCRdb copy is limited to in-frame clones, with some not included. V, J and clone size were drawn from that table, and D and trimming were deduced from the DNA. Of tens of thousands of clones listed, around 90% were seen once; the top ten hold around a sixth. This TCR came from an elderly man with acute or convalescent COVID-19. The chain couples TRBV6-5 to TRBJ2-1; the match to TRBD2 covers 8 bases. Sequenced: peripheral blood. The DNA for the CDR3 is TGTGCCAGCAGGCGGGGGGCCTACAATGAGCAGTTCTTC. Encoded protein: CASRRGAYNEQFF.